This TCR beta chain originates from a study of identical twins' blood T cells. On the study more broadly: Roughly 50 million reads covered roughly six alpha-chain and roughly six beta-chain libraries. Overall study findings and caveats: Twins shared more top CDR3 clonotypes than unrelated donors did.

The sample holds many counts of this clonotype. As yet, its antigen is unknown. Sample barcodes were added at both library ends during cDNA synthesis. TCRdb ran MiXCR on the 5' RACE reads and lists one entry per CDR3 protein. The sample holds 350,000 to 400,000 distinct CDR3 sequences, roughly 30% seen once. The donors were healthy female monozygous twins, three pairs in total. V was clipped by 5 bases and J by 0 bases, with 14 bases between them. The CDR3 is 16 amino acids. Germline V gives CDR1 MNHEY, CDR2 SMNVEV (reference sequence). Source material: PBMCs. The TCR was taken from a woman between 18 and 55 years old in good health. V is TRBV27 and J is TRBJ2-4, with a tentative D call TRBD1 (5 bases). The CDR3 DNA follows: TGTGCCAGCAGTCCTCTCAGGGCGTTAGCCAAAAACATTCAGTACTTC. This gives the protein CASSPLRALAKNIQYF.